This T cell receptor beta chain was profiled in a study of blood T cells in healthy people across ages. The germline CDR1 and CDR2 sequences are SGHRS and YFSETQ. This CDR3 region has 15 residues. The V end was cut by 0 bases, the J end by 2 bases, with 10 bases between. A sample-barcoded 5' primer and a J-beta primer mix were used in a second PCR of about 6 to 11 cycles. TCRdb used MiXCR to reprocess the 5' RACE reads, holding one entry per CDR3 protein. The profile shows some 1.5 million distinct CDR3 sequences, over 25% of them singletons. Sequenced input: blood. The sequence was obtained from a woman aged 25-40 years in good health. The chain carries TRBV5-1 and TRBJ2-3; D unresolved. CDR3 bases: TGCGCCAGCAGCTTGGGCCCCGTATCCACAGATACGCAGTATTTT. This gives the protein CASSLGPVSTDTQYF.